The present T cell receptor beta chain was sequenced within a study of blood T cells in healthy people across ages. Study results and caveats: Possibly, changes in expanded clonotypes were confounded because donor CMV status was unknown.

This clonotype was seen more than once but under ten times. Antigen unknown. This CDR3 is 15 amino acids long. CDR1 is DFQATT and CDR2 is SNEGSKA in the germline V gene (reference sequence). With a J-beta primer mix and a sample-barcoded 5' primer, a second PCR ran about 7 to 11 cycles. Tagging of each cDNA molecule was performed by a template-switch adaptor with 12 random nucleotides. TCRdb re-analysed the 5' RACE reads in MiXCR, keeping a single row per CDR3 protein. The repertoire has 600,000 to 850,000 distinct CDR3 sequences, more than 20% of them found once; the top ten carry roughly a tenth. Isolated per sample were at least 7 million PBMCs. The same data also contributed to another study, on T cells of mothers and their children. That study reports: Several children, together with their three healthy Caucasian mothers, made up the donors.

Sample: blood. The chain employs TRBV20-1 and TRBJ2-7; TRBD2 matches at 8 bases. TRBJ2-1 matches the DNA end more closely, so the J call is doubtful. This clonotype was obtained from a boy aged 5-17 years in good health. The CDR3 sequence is CSASITSGFYNEQFF. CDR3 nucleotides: TGCAGTGCTAGTATAACTAGCGGATTCTACAATGAGCAGTTCTTC.